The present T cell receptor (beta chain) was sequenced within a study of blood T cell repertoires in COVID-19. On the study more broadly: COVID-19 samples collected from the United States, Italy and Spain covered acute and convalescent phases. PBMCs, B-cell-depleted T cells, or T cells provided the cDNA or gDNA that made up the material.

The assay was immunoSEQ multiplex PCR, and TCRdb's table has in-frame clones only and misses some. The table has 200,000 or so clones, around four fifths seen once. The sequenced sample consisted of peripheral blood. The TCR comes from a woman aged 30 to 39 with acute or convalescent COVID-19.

For the CDR3, the DNA is TGTGCCAGTAGTGAGGCAGGGGGCGGGTTGGGAGAAAAACTGTTTTTT. Translating gives CASSEAGGGLGEKLFF. The chain recombines TRBV19 with TRBJ1-4, with 8 bases that match TRBD1. This CDR3 contains 16 residues. V was pared by 5 bases and J by 8 bases, with 13 bases of the junction left unmatched. CDR1 is LNHDA, CDR2 SQIVND, per germline (reference sequence).